This TCR beta chain derives from a study of control samples from healthy donors and cancer patients. Only in-frame clones appear in the TCRdb table, and some are missing; sequencing was by immunoSEQ multiplex PCR. This sample carries 90,000 to 110,000 clones, 83% of them seen once, and the ten largest clones take less than 15%. Trimming removed 5 bases at V and 6 bases at J, with 16 bases between. Germline CDR1 and CDR2: MDHEN and SYDVKM. The CDR3 sequence is 15 residues long. The material sequenced was blood. The receptor was isolated from a woman in her forties or fifties in good health. The chain recombines TRBV28 with TRBJ1-4; D may be TRBD1 (6 bases). The CDR3 sequence is CASSTPGGAYEKLFF. The CDR3, as DNA: TGTGCCAGCAGTACCCCCGGGGGCGCATATGAAAAACTGTTTTTT.